One sample yielded the 16 T cell receptor beta chains listed below, sequenced in a study of HIV-infected children after antiretroviral therapy interruption. A 3' RACE protocol on RNA, with unique molecular identifiers, produced the TCR library. TCRdb redid the calling of the 3' RACE reads with MiXCR, one entry per CDR3 protein. The sample holds around 15,000 distinct CDR3 sequences, more than 3% seen once. The sample's treatment: PENTA 11 planned treatment interruption arm or continuous ART arm. The specimen was CD45RO+ CD8+ T cells from PBMCs, pooled from several time points, collected from a donor given antiretroviral therapy, either interrupted or continuous. Sample subset: memory CD8+ CD45RO+ CD45RA- T cells. All receptors come from a pool of human donors with HIV.

This clonotype was seen many times. V gene TRBV3-1 combines with J gene TRBJ1-6, with D hard to call. The V end was cut by 4 bases, the J end by 9 bases, with 16 bases between. Germline V gives CDR1 LGHDT, CDR2 YNNKEL (reference sequence). The CDR3 spans 15 residues. The CDR3 is CASSPRRTGPSPLHF. The CDR3 region has the DNA TGTGCCAGCAGCCCGCGACGGACTGGGCCTTCACCCCTCCACTTT.

This clonotype was detected ten times or more. This sequence joins TRBV20-1 and TRBJ1-1; TRBD1 matches 8 bases. Germline V lookup: CDR1 DFQATT, CDR2 SNEGSKA (reference sequence). The CDR3 spans 19 residues. V shed 7 bases and J 1 base; nucleotides not matched to a gene: 23. CDR3 amino acids: CSVPQKQGDFWAKNTEAFF. The CDR3 region has the DNA TGCAGTGTACCCCAGAAACAGGGGGATTTCTGGGCAAAGAACACTGAAGCTTTCTTT.

This clonotype turned up a few times. V gene TRBV6-1 combines with J gene TRBJ1-1; D possibly corresponds to TRBD1 (6 bases). The germline V and J ends were trimmed by 2 bases and 4 bases, with 14 bases remaining between them. Germline assignment: CDR1 MNHNS and CDR2 SASEGT. This CDR3 is 15 amino acids long. The DNA for the CDR3 is TGTGCCAGCAGTGAATTGGGGGGCGCGAGCACTGAAGCTTTCTTT. It encodes CASSELGGASTEAFF.

This clonotype was picked up many times. This chain connects TRBV19 to TRBJ2-7, with D perhaps given as TRBD1 or TRBD2 (5 bases each). From germline, CDR1 is LNHDA and CDR2 SQIVND (reference sequence). This CDR3 comprises 16 residues. With 3 bases removed from V and 2 bases from J, the gap between germline ends came to 17 bases. CDR3 loop: CASSIYQRGGTYEQYF. In DNA form, the CDR3 reads TGTGCCAGTAGTATTTATCAGAGGGGTGGAACCTACGAGCAGTACTTC. The variable domain in full, with the rest retrieved from reference TRBV19 and TRBJ2-7, is DGGITQSPKYLFRKEGQNVTLSCEQNLNHDAMYWYRQDPGQGLRLIYYSQIVNDFQKGDIAEGYSVSREKKESFPLTVTSAQKNPTAFYLCASSIYQRGGTYEQYFGPGTRLTVT.

This clonotype occurred many times. The chain employs TRBV3-1 and TRBJ1-3; D remains unclear. The CDR3 is 15 amino acids. Germline assignment: CDR1 LGHDT and CDR2 YNNKEL (reference sequence). V was trimmed by 0 bases and J by 7 bases, leaving 13 bases between them. The CDR3 here is CASSQDLNSGNTIYF. For the CDR3, the DNA is TGTGCCAGCAGCCAAGATCTTAATTCGGGGAACACCATATATTTT.

In its sample, this clonotype was seen many times. V gene TRBV7-9 combines with J gene TRBJ1-5; 9 bases line up with TRBD1. Germline trimming cut 3 bases from V and 0 bases from J; bases unmatched to any gene: 9. The CDR3 is 18 residues long. Germline lookup yields CDR1 SEHNR and CDR2 FQNEAQ (reference sequence). CDR3 nucleotides: TGTGCCAGCAGCTTGGGGACAGGGAGCCCTTATAGCAATCAGCCCCAGCATTTT. Protein product: CASSLGTGSPYSNQPQHF.

V gene TRBV2 combines with J gene TRBJ2-1; D possibly corresponds to TRBD2 (5 bases). Between the trimmed V and J ends, which lost 0 bases and 9 bases, there was a span of 9 bases. CDR3 length: 13 amino acids. Germline CDR1 is SNHLY and CDR2 is FYNNEI. CDR3 nucleotide sequence: TGTGCCAGCAGTGAAGCGAGGGCCGGTGAGCAGTTCTTC. Protein sequence: CASSEARAGEQFF.

This clonotype was seen at least ten times. J is TRBJ1-4 and V is TRBV6-5; tentative D call: TRBD1 (5 bases). Germline assignment: CDR1 MNHEY and CDR2 SVGAGI. Trimming took 5 bases from V and 11 from J, leaving 21 bases between them. CDR3 length: 15 residues. CDR3 region: CASSLAGTGVSKLFF. For the CDR3, the DNA is TGTGCCAGCAGTCTCGCCGGGACCGGGGTATCGAAACTGTTTTTT.

This clonotype appeared many times. This chain connects TRBV5-5 to TRBJ2-2; D is uncertain. Trimming stripped 4 bases from V and 6 bases from J, with 10 bases between. The CDR3 consists of 13 residues. From germline, CDR1 is SGHKS and CDR2 YYEKEE (reference sequence). The CDR3 reads CASSPNYSGELFF. In DNA, the CDR3 is TGTGCCAGCAGCCCCAACTACTCCGGGGAGCTGTTTTTT.

This clonotype was seen ten or more times. The gene calls are TRBV6-2 or TRBV6-3 and TRBJ2-5; possibly TRBD2 for D (5 bases). The CDR3 runs to 13 residues. Trimming removed 5 bases from V and 4 bases from J, with 11 bases in between. Germline V gene lookup returns CDR1 MNHEY and CDR2 SVGEGT. DNA of the CDR3: TGTGCCAGCAGTAACCGGGAAGTAGAGACCCAGTACTTC. Protein sequence: CASSNREVETQYF.

This clonotype has ten or more counts. The V and J genes are TRBV12-3 or TRBV12-4 and TRBJ1-3; D is undetermined. Between the trimmed V and J ends, which lost 5 bases and 4 bases, there was a span of 6 bases. The CDR3 has 12 amino acids. The CDR3 here is CASSAGGNTIYF. DNA for the CDR3: TGTGCCAGCAGTGCGGGGGGAAACACCATATATTTT.

This clonotype was counted between two and nine times. This chain connects TRBV6-1 to TRBJ2-3; the match to TRBD2 covers 14 bases. CDR3 length equals 15 residues. Germline CDR1 and CDR2: MNHNS and SASEGT. Trimming cost V 7 bases and J 4 bases; bases outside gene matches: 4. The chain's CDR3 is CASTQGLAGADTQYF. The CDR3 region has the DNA TGTGCCAGCACCCAGGGACTAGCGGGGGCAGATACGCAGTATTTT.

The table lists this clonotype with many counts. The chain uses TRBV28 and TRBJ1-1, with 7 bases identical to TRBD1. The V and J ends lost 3 bases and 10 bases, in that order; junction bases with no gene match: 5. CDR1 is MDHEN and CDR2 is SYDVKM in the germline V gene. CDR3 length: 12 residues. The CDR3 DNA sequence: TGTGCCAGCAGTTTTAGGGGGCTGTCAGCTTTCTTT. Its translation: CASSFRGLSAFF.

This clonotype was counted ten times or more. This sequence joins TRBV5-1 and TRBJ2-1; the D is unclear. Trimming shortened V by 4 bases and J by 7 bases, and 12 bases separated the two germline ends. Germline V lookup: CDR1 SGHRS, CDR2 YFSETQ. This CDR3 is built from 13 residues. CDR3 amino acids: CASSADLFNEQFF. CDR3 nucleotides: TGCGCCAGCAGCGCTGACCTGTTTAATGAGCAGTTCTTC.

This clonotype was recorded many times. V and J are TRBV4-1 and TRBJ2-2, with a weak D call TRBD1 (6 bases). V shed 0 bases and J shed 5 bases, with 16 bases lying between them. Germline loops: CDR1 MGHRA, CDR2 YSYEKL. CDR3 size: 17 residues. CDR3 region: CASSQDLGRGVTGELFF. Written as DNA, the CDR3 is TGCGCCAGCAGCCAAGATCTGGGCAGGGGCGTAACCGGGGAGCTGTTTTTT.

The sample holds many counts of this clonotype. The CDR3 reads CSVYEGTGYGYTF. The CDR3 bases are TGCAGCGTTTACGAGGGGACAGGCTATGGCTACACCTTC. The chain couples TRBV29-1 to TRBJ1-2; 8 positions match TRBD1. CDR3 size: 13 residues. Germline V gives CDR1 SQVTM, CDR2 ANQGSEA. V was clipped by 5 bases and J by 4 bases; unmatched bases: 6.